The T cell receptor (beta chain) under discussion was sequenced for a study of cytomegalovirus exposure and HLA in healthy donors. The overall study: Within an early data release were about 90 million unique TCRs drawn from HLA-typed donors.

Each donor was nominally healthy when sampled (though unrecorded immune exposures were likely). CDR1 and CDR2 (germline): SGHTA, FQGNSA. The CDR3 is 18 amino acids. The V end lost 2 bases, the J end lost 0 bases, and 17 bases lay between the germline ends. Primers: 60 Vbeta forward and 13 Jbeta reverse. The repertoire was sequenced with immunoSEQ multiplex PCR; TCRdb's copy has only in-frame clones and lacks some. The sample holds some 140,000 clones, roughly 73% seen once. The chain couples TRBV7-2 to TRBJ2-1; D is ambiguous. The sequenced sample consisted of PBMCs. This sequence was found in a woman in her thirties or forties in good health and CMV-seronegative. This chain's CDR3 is CASSLYSPPVSSYNEQFF. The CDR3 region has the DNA TGTGCCAGCAGCTTATATTCCCCCCCGGTGAGCTCCTACAATGAGCAGTTCTTC.